These T cell receptor beta chains were read from a single sample in a study of graft-versus-host responses after intestinal transplantation. Clones were sequenced by immunoSEQ multiplex PCR, and TCRdb holds only the in-frame ones, with some missing. This repertoire shows roughly 46,000 clones, 85% to 95% found once; its top ten account for 5% to 6.5%. The material was PBMCs, obtained 750 to 800 days after a first intestinal transplant, on the day of a second. These receptors came from a human patient who received an intestinal transplant, so some T cells may come from the graft donor. The conserved cysteine and the conserved F or W are not part of the CDR3 here.

>TRBV27|TRBJ2-3
ASTTQY
>TRBV9|TRBJ2-7
ASSLGQGVLGDTYEQY
>TRBV7-9|TRBJ2-1
ASRLTGTSGSTPF
>TRBV7-9|TRBJ2-7
ASSTYTGRFDEQY
>TRBV6-5|TRBJ2-1
ASSYSIAASYNEQF
>TRBV7-3|TRBJ2-1
ASSLTGPGAYNEQF
>TRBV14|TRBJ2-7
ASSPDYSYEQY
>TRBV15|TRBJ1-5
ATSRDLGGNQPQH
>TRBV27|TRBJ2-7
ASSVGQISYEQY
>TRBV7-8|TRBJ2-1
ASSSPTSGSNEQF
>TRBV2|TRBJ1-5
ASSDGGSHSNQPQH
>TRBV7-6|TRBJ2-7
ASSPWGVPSPEQY
>TRBV5-4|TRBJ1-1
VTDGNTEAF
>TRBV2|TRBJ2-7
ASSESTYEQY
>TRBV19|TRBJ2-1
ASSQDSYNEQF
>TRBV15|TRBJ1-1
ATSRDRGGAYTEAF
>TRBV5-1|TRBJ2-7
ASSLRQGSLDEQY
>TRBV2|TRBJ1-4
ASSPTQGTDEKLF
>TRBV29-1|TRBJ1-1
SADQGNTEAF
>TRBV27|TRBJ2-1
ASSPLGYEQF
>TRBV18|TRBJ1-2
ASSPLQGAGGYT
>TRBV9|TRBJ1-4
ASSVEGVTNEKLF
>TRBV21-1|TRBJ2-1
ASRRTLATPSDNEQF
>TRBV15|TRBJ2-1
ATSRDPPSGRVYEQF
>TRBV19|TRBJ2-2
ASSPSGVTGELF
>TRBV6-4|TRBJ2-3
ASSEEGEADTQY
>TRBV19|TRBJ1-1
ASSHLMEGTFMNTEAF
>TRBV5-1|TRBJ1-3
ASSLGEPGNTIY
>TRBV28|TRBJ1-5
ASSFPAGLGNQPQH
>TRBV6-5|TRBJ2-7
ASSYRDRDYEQY
>TRBV10-3|TRBJ2-7
AISEIGWGYEQY
>TRBV6-1|TRBJ1-5
ASSEVRTGFYSNQPQH
>TRBV6-5|TRBJ2-5
ASTVERGLGETQY
>TRBV28|TRBJ2-7
ASRRSGNAYEQY
>TRBV6-5|TRBJ1-1
ASSEREGEAF
>TRBV19|TRBJ2-7
ASSRGSPSTYYEQY
>TRBV6-1|TRBJ2-7
ASSEADYEQY
>TRBV7-6|TRBJ1-1
ASSPFSVSLEAF
>TRBV9|TRBJ1-5
ASSERGREGQPQH
>TRBV19|TRBJ1-3
ASSIGWSGNTIY
>TRBV4-2|TRBJ1-3
ASSARDTFGFYSGNTIY
>TRBV5-8|TRBJ2-2
ASSLSQGNTGELF
>TRBV5-6|TRBJ2-7
ASLQREGWREQY
>TRBV7-8|TRBJ2-7
ASSWTSGAWEQY
>TRBV5-1|TRBJ1-4
ASSLVGEKLF
>TRBV6-6|TRBJ2-4
ASSSPGTYQNIQY
>TRBV27|TRBJ2-1
ASSLLKRAHYYNEQF
>TRBV19|TRBJ2-7
ASSTGQGSEQY
>TRBV28|TRBJ1-5
ASSPGGLNQPQH
>TRBV14|TRBJ2-7
ASSHLAAPYEQY
>TRBV11-2|TRBJ1-5
ASSLVPGYSNQPQH
>TRBV7-7|TRBJ2-2
ASSLAGAGELF